Below are 26 T cell receptor beta chains sequenced from a single sample in a study of T cell repertoires in cytomegalovirus infection. Their cognate antigens are unknown. TCRdb fed the reads into MiXCR, producing one record per CDR3 protein. The sample lists approximately 270,000 distinct CDR3 sequences, approximately 22% occurring once. The source material was cultured PBMCs, sampled from culture after CMV antigen stimulation. Source of these receptors: a human donor in good health (CMV status not recorded). Some clones in this sample may be carry-over from other donors' samples.

This clonotype was counted at least ten times. The chain joins TRBV7-6 to TRBJ1-1; D is uncertain. V lost 5 bases, J lost 0 bases, and 16 bases lay in between. The V gene's germline CDR1 is SGHVS and CDR2 FNYEAQ. CDR3 length: 16 amino acids. DNA for the CDR3: TGTGCCAGCAGCCCCGGATCCGGGGAAATGAACACTGAAGCTTTCTTT. Its translation is CASSPGSGEMNTEAFF.

This clonotype came up many times. The chain links TRBV19 to TRBJ1-3; no firm D call. This CDR3 spans 14 amino acids. Germline CDR1 reads LNHDA; CDR2 reads SQIVND (reference sequence). V was trimmed by 6 bases and J by 0 bases, leaving 9 bases between them. CDR3 DNA sequence: TGTGCCAGTAGCCGAGATCACTCTGGAAACACCATATATTTT. Residues: CASSRDHSGNTIYF.

This clonotype appeared a few times. This chain uses TRBV12-3 or TRBV12-4 with TRBJ1-2, with D perhaps TRBD1 (5 bases). Between the trimmed V and J ends, which lost 2 bases and 4 bases, there was a span of 11 bases. The CDR3 has 14 amino acids. CDR3 sequence reads: CASSLQGISYGYTF. The DNA of the CDR3 is TGTGCCAGCAGTTTACAGGGTATCTCCTATGGCTACACCTTC.

The V call is TRBV28, the J call TRBJ2-7; tentatively, D is TRBD2 (5 bases). The CDR3 contains 13 residues. With 4 bases removed from V and 3 bases from J, the gap between germline ends came to 10 bases. Germline V gives CDR1 MDHEN, CDR2 SYDVKM. CDR3 in DNA: TGTGCCAGCAGTTCCGGCGGGTACTACGAGCAGTACTTC. Its translation is CASSSGGYYEQYF.

The rearrangement uses TRBV28 and TRBJ2-3; no definite D call. CDR1 MDHEN and CDR2 SYDVKM come from the germline V gene. Between the trimmed V and J ends, which lost 5 bases and 5 bases, there was a span of 8 bases. The CDR3 extends over 12 amino acids. In DNA form, the CDR3 reads TGTGCCAGCAGTGCCTCATTAGATACGCAGTATTTT. Protein product: CASSASLDTQYF. Full variable domain (outside the CDR3, taken from reference TRBV28 and TRBJ2-3): DVKVTQSSRYLVKRTGEKVFLECVQDMDHENMFWYRQDPGLGLRLIYFSYDVKMKEKGDIPEGYSVSREKKERFSLILESASTNQTSMYLCASSASLDTQYFGPGTRLTVL.

The chain has TRBV10-3 and TRBJ2-1; 10 bases match TRBD2. Germline V lookup: CDR1 ENHRY, CDR2 SYGVKD. V was clipped by 9 bases and J by 7 bases; unmatched bases: 3. The CDR3 spans 12 residues. This CDR3 is CAILAGGNEQFF. CDR3 DNA sequence: TGTGCCATTTTAGCGGGAGGAAATGAGCAGTTCTTC.

The rearrangement links TRBV10-3 to TRBJ1-2; no clear D gene. The V gene lost 7 bases and the J gene lost 0 bases, with 15 bases spanning the gap. Germline V gives CDR1 ENHRY, CDR2 SYGVKD. The CDR3 consists of 15 residues. The CDR3 is CAITRRGGTNYGYTF. The CDR3 DNA is TGTGCCATCACACGGAGAGGAGGGACTAACTATGGCTACACCTTC.

This chain uses TRBV7-2 with TRBJ1-1, with D possibly matching TRBD1 (5 bases). The CDR3 has 13 residues. Germline loops: CDR1 SGHTA, CDR2 FQGNSA. V was trimmed by 3 bases and J by 7 bases, leaving 12 bases between them. CDR3 DNA: TGTGCCAGCAGCTTCGACAGACTAGATGAAGCTTTCTTT. It is translated as CASSFDRLDEAFF.

The rearrangement joins TRBV19 to TRBJ1-1; D call uncertain. In germline, CDR1 is LNHDA, CDR2 SQIVND (reference sequence). The CDR3 runs to 10 residues. V was trimmed by 7 bases and J by 5 bases, leaving 5 bases between them. The CDR3 DNA reads as TGTGCCAGTATAGGGACTGAAGCTTTCTTT. Protein: CASIGTEAFF.

Many counts were recorded for this clonotype. This chain connects TRBV7-9 to TRBJ2-3; either TRBD1 or TRBD2 may supply D (5 bases each). V was clipped by 5 bases and J by 2 bases, with 17 bases between them. The CDR3 totals 16 residues. Looked up from germline, CDR1 is SEHNR and CDR2 is FQNEAQ (reference sequence). CDR3 sequence: CASSRGTSILTDTQYF. The CDR3 DNA follows: TGTGCCAGCAGCCGAGGGACCTCAATCCTCACAGATACGCAGTATTTT.

This clonotype was recorded a few times. The V gene is TRBV14, the J gene TRBJ1-3; D is undetermined. Between the trimmed V and J ends, which lost 0 bases and 0 bases, there was a span of 9 bases. Germline V gives CDR1 SGHDN, CDR2 FVKESK. The CDR3 has 16 amino acids. The CDR3 protein is CASSQDLAGSGNTIYF. The CDR3 DNA follows: TGTGCCAGCAGCCAAGATTTGGCAGGCTCTGGAAACACCATATATTTT.

V usage is TRBV11-2 and J usage is TRBJ2-7, with unresolved D. The ends were cut back, 2 bases at V and 0 bases at J, with 2 bases in the middle. The V gene's germline CDR1 is SGHAT and CDR2 FQNNGV. This CDR3 is built from 12 residues. The CDR3 sequence is CASSLPSYEQYV. The CDR3 region has the DNA TGTGCCAGCAGCTTACCCTCCTACGAGCAGTACGTC.

The J gene is TRBJ1-2, the V gene TRBV7-9; 9 positions match TRBD1. Trimming at V came to 1 base and at J to 4 bases, leaving 10 bases not matched to a gene. Germline values: CDR1 SEHNR, CDR2 FQNEAQ (reference sequence). CDR3 size: 17 residues. CDR3 DNA: TGTGCCAGCAGCTTAGTTTCCGGGACAGGGTTCGGCTATGGCTACACCTTC. The encoded protein is CASSLVSGTGFGYGYTF.

Only a few counts were recorded for this clonotype. J is TRBJ2-1 and V is TRBV20-1; no clear D. Germline V gene data show CDR1 as DFQATT and CDR2 as SNEGSKA (reference sequence). V lost 3 bases and J lost 0, with 21 bases in between. The CDR3 runs 18 residues. The CDR3 loop is CSASPLGWRTSSYNEQFF. The CDR3 nucleotides read TGCAGTGCTAGTCCCTTGGGTTGGCGGACCAGCTCCTACAATGAGCAGTTCTTC.

This clonotype was picked up a small number of times. V usage is TRBV12-3 or TRBV12-4 and J usage is TRBJ2-3; D tentatively reads TRBD1 or TRBD2 (5 bases each). The ends were cut back, 6 bases at V and 3 bases at J, with 16 bases in the middle. This CDR3 comprises 15 residues. The CDR3 DNA sequence: TGTGCCAGCAGCCCCGCGTGGGGACGGACAGATACGCAGTATTTT. Protein: CASSPAWGRTDTQYF.

By sample fraction, this clonotype is medium-sized. The chain couples TRBV28 to TRBJ1-6; maybe TRBD1 (5 bases). This CDR3 has 17 amino acids. Germline V gene lookup returns CDR1 MDHEN and CDR2 SYDVKM. Trimming took off 7 bases at V and 7 bases at J, with 23 bases between the two ends. The CDR3 coding sequence is TGTGCCAGCAAAGAACCTGGGGCAGGACGAGCCAATTCACCCCTCCACTTT. It translates to CASKEPGAGRANSPLHF.

This clonotype was counted at least ten times. The V call is TRBV7-2, the J call TRBJ2-7, with TRBD1 matching over 7 bases. This CDR3 comprises 14 residues. With V trimmed by 5 bases and J by 0 bases, 4 bases remained unmatched. The V gene's germline CDR1 is SGHTA and CDR2 FQGNSA. Here the CDR3 reads CASSPGQISYEQYF. CDR3 bases: TGTGCCAGCAGCCCGGGACAGATCTCCTACGAGCAGTACTTC.

This clonotype occurred a few times. The chain combines TRBV19 with TRBJ1-5; D not certain. CDR1 is LNHDA and CDR2 is SQIVND in the germline V gene (reference sequence). The CDR3 is made up of 14 amino acids. Trimming shortened V by 11 bases and J by 1 base, and 15 bases separated the two germline ends. The CDR3 nucleotides are TGTGCCTCCGGGTGGCACGTAAGCAATCAGCCCCAGCATTTT. Residues: CASGWHVSNQPQHF.

Ten or more counts support this clonotype. The rearrangement uses TRBV6-1 and TRBJ2-7; 9 bases match TRBD2. There are 16 residues in the CDR3. Germline CDR1 and CDR2: MNHNS and SASEGT. Trimming removed 3 bases from V and 9 bases from J; junction bases left unmatched: 15. CDR3 sequence (DNA): TGTGCCAGCAGTGATTCTGTGGCGGGAGGGGGGTCCGGGCAGTACGTC. It encodes CASSDSVAGGGSGQYV.

This clonotype occurred a few times. This rearrangement joins TRBV6-5 to TRBJ2-7; 7 bases align to TRBD2. The junction had 7 bases not matched to a gene; V was cut back by 0 bases and J by 5 bases. The CDR3 runs 15 residues. Germline loops: CDR1 MNHEY, CDR2 SVGAGI. The CDR3, as DNA: TGTGCCAGCAGTTACTCGGGGGAGGGCCCCAACGAGCAGTACTTC. It codes for CASSYSGEGPNEQYF.

The V gene is TRBV9, the J gene TRBJ2-2, with D unresolved. Looked up from germline, CDR1 is SGDLS and CDR2 is YYNGEE. Trimming took off 0 bases at V and 0 bases at J, with 9 bases between the two ends. This CDR3 has 16 residues. This CDR3 reads CASSVGPRANTGELFF. CDR3 bases: TGTGCCAGCAGCGTAGGTCCGAGAGCGAACACCGGGGAGCTGTTTTTT.

V is TRBV10-3 and J is TRBJ2-5; D perhaps matches TRBD1 (6 bases). Trimming removed 4 bases from V and 1 base from J, with 7 bases in between. The CDR3 is 13 amino acids. The V gene's germline CDR1 is ENHRY and CDR2 SYGVKD. The CDR3 coding sequence is TGTGCCATCAGTGTGGACAGCCAAGAGACCCAGTACTTC. Translating it yields CAISVDSQETQYF.

This clonotype was detected only a few times. The gene calls are TRBV5-5 and TRBJ2-2; the D is unclear. Trimming removed 2 bases from V and 0 bases from J, with 5 bases in between. The germline V gene has CDR1 SGHKS and CDR2 YYEKEE (reference sequence). The CDR3 has 14 amino acids. The CDR3 coding sequence is TGTGCCAGCAGCTTAGTCCCGAACACCGGGGAGCTGTTTTTT. This sequence encodes CASSLVPNTGELFF. Full variable domain (rest looked up from reference TRBV5-5 and TRBJ2-2): DAGVTQSPTHLIKTRGQQVTLRCSPISGHKSVSWYQQVLGQGPQFIFQYYEKEERGRGNFPDRFSARQFPNYSSELNVNALLLGDSALYLCASSLVPNTGELFFGEGSRLTVL.

The rearrangement uses TRBV7-2 and TRBJ2-3; the D gene is possibly TRBD2 (5 bases). Germline lookup yields CDR1 SGHTA and CDR2 FQGNSA. V was pared by 6 bases and J by 2 bases, with 9 bases between. CDR3 size: 13 residues. The DNA for the CDR3 is TGTGCCAGCAGTATGGACTTCACAGATACGCAGTATTTT. It codes for CASSMDFTDTQYF.

This clonotype was counted a few times. The chain is built from TRBV12-3 or TRBV12-4 and TRBJ2-7; D gene uncertain. V was trimmed by 6 bases and J by 3 bases, leaving 12 bases between them. The CDR3 is 13 residues long. The CDR3 loop reads CASSKGRNYEQYV. CDR3 sequence (DNA): TGTGCCAGCAGCAAAGGACGGAACTACGAGCAGTACGTC.

The chain is built from TRBV19 and TRBJ2-1; D gene unclear. This CDR3 is built from 13 residues. Trimming stripped 7 bases from V and 8 bases from J, with 15 bases between. Germline values: CDR1 LNHDA, CDR2 SQIVND (reference sequence). CDR3 region: CASTRRTLDEQFF. The DNA for the CDR3 is TGTGCCAGTACACGCAGGACCTTGGATGAGCAGTTCTTC.